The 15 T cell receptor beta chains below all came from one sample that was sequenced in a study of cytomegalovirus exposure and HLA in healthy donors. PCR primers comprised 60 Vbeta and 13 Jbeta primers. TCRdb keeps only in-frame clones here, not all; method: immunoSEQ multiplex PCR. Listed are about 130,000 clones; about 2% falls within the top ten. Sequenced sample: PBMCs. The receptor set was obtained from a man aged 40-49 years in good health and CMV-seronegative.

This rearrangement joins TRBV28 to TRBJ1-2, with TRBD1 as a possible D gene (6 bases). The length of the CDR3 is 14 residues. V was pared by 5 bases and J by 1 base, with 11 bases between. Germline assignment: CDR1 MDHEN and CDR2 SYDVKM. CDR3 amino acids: CASSPLGHNYGYTF. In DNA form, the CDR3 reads TGTGCCAGCAGTCCCTTGGGACATAACTATGGCTACACCTTC.

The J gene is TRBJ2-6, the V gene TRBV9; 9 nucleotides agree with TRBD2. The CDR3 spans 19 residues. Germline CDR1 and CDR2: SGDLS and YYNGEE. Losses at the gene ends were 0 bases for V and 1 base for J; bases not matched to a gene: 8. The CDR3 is CASSVGLADPRSGANVLTF. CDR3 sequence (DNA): TGTGCCAGCAGCGTAGGACTAGCGGATCCACGGTCTGGGGCCAACGTCCTGACTTTC. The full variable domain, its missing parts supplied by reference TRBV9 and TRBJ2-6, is DSGVTQTPKHLITATGQRVTLRCSPRSGDLSVYWYQQSLDQGLQFLIQYYNGEERAKGNILERFSAQQFPDLHSELNLSSLELGDSALYFCASSVGLADPRSGANVLTFGAGSRLTVL.

CDR3 in DNA: TGTGCCAGCAGCCTACAGGGGGCTGACTATGGCTACACCTTC. It codes for CASSLQGADYGYTF. The chain carries TRBV2 and TRBJ1-2; TRBD1 aligns across 9 bases. This CDR3 region has 14 residues. Germline lookup yields CDR1 SNHLY and CDR2 FYNNEI. Trimming cost V 6 bases and J 3 bases; bases outside gene matches: 5.

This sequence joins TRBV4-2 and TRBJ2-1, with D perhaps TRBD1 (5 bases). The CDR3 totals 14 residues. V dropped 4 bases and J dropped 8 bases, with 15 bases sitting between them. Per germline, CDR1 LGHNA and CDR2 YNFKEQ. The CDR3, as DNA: TGTGCCAGCAGCCCCCTGGGGTCACAGGATGAGCAGTTCTTC. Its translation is CASSPLGSQDEQFF.

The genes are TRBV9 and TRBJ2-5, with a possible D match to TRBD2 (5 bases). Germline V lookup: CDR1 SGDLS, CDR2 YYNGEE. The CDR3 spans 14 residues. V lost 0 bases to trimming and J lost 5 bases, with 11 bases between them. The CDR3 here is CASSVVGSGETQYF. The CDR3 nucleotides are TGTGCCAGCAGCGTAGTTGGGTCGGGGGAGACCCAGTACTTC.

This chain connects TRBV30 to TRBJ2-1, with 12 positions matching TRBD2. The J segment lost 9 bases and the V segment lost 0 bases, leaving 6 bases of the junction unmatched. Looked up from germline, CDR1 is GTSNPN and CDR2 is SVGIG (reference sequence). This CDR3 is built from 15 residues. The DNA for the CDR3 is TGTGCCTGGAGTGTTAGGACTAGCGGGACCGGTGAGCAGTTCTTC. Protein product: CAWSVRTSGTGEQFF. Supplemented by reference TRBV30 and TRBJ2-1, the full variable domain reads SQTIHQWPATLVQPVGSPLSLECTVEGTSNPNLYWYRQAAGRGLQLLFYSVGIGQISSEVPQNLSASRPQDRQFILSSKKLLLSDSGFYLCAWSVRTSGTGEQFFGPGTRLTVL.

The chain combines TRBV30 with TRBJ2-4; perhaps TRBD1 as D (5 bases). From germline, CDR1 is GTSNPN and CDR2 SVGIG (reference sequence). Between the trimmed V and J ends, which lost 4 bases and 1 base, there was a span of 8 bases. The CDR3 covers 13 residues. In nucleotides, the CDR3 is TGTGCCTGGACTGCAGGGGCCAAAAACATTCAGTACTTC. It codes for CAWTAGAKNIQYF.

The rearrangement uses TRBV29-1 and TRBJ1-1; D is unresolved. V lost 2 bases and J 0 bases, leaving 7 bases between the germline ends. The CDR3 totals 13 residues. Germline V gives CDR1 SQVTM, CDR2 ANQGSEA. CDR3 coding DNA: TGCAGCGTTGAACAGTTCATGAACACTGAAGCTTTCTTT. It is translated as CSVEQFMNTEAFF.

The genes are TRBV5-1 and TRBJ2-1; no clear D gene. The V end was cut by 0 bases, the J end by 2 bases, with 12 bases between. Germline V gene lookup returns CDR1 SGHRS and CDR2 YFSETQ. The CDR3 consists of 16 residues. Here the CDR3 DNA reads TGCGCCAGCAGCTTGGACTCCTCCCTCGCCTACAATGAGCAGTTCTTC. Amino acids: CASSLDSSLAYNEQFF.

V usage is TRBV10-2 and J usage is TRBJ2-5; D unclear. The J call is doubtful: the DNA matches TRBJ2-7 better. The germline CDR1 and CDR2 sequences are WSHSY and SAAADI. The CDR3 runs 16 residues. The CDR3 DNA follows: TGCGCCAGCTTCGCAGTTGTGTCGGAGACCATCTACGAGCAGTACTTC. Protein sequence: CASFAVVSETIYEQYF.

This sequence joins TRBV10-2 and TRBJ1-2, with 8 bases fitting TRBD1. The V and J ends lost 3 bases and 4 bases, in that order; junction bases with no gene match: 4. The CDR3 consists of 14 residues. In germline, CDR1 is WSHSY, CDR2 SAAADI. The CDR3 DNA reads TGCGCCAGCAGTGACAAAACAGGGGGCTATGGCTACACCTTC. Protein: CASSDKTGGYGYTF.

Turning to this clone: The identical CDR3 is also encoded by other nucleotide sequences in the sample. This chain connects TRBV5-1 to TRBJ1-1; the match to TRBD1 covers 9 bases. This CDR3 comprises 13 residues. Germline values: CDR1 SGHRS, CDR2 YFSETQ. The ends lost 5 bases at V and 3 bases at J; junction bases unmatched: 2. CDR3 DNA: TGCGCCAGCAGTCGGACAGGGGACACTGAAGCTTTCTTT. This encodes CASSRTGDTEAFF.

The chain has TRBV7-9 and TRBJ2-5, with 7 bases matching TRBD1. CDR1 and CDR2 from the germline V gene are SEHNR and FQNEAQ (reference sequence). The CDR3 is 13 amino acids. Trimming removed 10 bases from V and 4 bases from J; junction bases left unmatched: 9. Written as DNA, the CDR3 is TGTGCCACAGAGGGACAGACCCGAGAGACCCAGTACTTC. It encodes CATEGQTRETQYF.

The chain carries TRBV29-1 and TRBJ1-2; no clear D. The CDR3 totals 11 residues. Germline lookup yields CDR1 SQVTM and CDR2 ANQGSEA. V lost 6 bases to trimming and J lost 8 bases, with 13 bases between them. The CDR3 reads CSVSWLGGYTF. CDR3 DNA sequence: TGCAGCGTATCGTGGCTAGGAGGCTACACCTTC.

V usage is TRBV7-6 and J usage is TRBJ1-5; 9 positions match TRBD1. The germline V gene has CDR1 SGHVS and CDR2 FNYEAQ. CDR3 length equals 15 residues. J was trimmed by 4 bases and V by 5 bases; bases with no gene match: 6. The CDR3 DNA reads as TGTGCCAGCAGCCTAAGACAGGGGGGGAATCAGCCCCAGCATTTT. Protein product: CASSLRQGGNQPQHF.